This TCR beta chain came from a study of vaccination and CD4 T cells after COVID-19. Once obtained from cultured CD4+ T cells, the DNA was sequenced using the Oncomine TCR Beta short-read assay. One entry per CDR3 protein results from TCRdb running MiXCR on the PCR reads. The repertoire consists of 450 to 650 distinct CDR3 sequences, with 10% to 11% occurring once and the leading ten covering approximately 28%. By sample share, this clonotype is medium-sized. Its antigen remains unknown. Treatment indicated: approximately nine-day PBMC culture with coronavirus spike peptide pools or control peptides (ViraFEST assay). Before the COVID-19 pandemic (2011-2018), CD4+ T cells were obtained from the unexposed donor. CDR1 is SGHRS and CDR2 is YFSETQ in the germline V gene. The CDR3 contains 16 residues. The V gene end was trimmed by 4 bases and the J gene end by 1 base; junction bases not matched to a gene: 8.

This rearrangement joins TRBV5-1 to TRBJ1-1, with 9 bases lining up with TRBD1. The sequence derives from a human donor in good health. Sequences were obtained from CD4+ T cells from blood, cultured in vitro. The CDR3 DNA is TGCGCCAGCAGCCAAGGACAGGGGAGTCAGAACACTGAAGCTTTCTTT. The encoded protein is CASSQGQGSQNTEAFF.